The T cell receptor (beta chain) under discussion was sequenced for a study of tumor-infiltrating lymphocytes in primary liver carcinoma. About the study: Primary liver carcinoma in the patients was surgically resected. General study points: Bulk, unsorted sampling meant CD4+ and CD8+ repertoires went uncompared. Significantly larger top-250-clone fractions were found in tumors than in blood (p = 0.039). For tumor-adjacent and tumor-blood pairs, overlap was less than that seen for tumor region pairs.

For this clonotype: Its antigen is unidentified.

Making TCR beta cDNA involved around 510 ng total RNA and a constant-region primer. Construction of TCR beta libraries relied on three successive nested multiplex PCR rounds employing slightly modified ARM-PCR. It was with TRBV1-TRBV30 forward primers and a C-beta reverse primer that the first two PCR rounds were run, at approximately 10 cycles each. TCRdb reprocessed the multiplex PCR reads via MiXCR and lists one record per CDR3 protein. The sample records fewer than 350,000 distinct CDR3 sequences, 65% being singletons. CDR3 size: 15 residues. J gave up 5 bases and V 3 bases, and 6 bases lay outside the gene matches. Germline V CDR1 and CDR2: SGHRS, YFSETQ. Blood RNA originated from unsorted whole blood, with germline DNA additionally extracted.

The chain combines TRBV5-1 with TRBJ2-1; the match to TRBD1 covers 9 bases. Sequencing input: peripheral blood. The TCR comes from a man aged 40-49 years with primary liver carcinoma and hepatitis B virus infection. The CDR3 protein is CASSSGQGSNNEQFF. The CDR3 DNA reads TGCGCCAGCAGCTCCGGACAGGGGAGTAACAATGAGCAGTTCTTC. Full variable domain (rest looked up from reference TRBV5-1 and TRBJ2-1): KAGVTQTPRYLIKTRGQQVTLSCSPISGHRSVSWYQQTPGQGLQFLFEYFSETQRNKGNFPGRFSGRQFSNSRSEMNVSTLELGDSALYLCASSSGQGSNNEQFFGPGTRLTVL.